This entry lists 32 T cell receptor beta chains sequenced from one sample in a study of T cells in Graves' hyperthyroidism and ophthalmopathy (dated by TCRdb to the late 2010s). Library prep was done by multiplex PCR. The sequencer listed for this sample is Illumina HiSeq 2000. Amplification of TCR beta CDR3 regions was carried out from RNA transcripts. The first round of RT-PCR for the TCR CDR3 was performed with the HTBI primer set and the Qiagen OneStep RT-PCR kit. The raw public reads went through TCRdb reprocessing: fastp at Q25, MiXCR clone calling, in-frame beta chains kept. Each CDR3 protein gets just one entry, which takes the most common genes and DNA from the rows behind it. For this sample the table gives about 540,000 distinct CDR3 sequences, of which around 42% were detected only once. Of the sample, just under 8.5% is held by the ten largest clones. Sequencing used peripheral blood or thyroid tissue (not recorded which). Receptors originate from a woman aged 18-35 years with Graves' hyperthyroidism. Donor details come from another sample of the same person, matched by shared clones.

This clonotype showed up just once. The chain carries TRBV7-2 and TRBJ2-7, with 10 bases aligning to TRBD1. Per germline, CDR1 SGHTA and CDR2 FQGNSA. With V trimmed by 5 bases and J by 6 bases, 10 bases remained unmatched. The length of the CDR3 is 15 residues. CDR3 DNA sequence: TGTGCCAGCAGCCAATCTGACAGGGGGCTGGTCGAGCAGTACTTC. This codes for CASSQSDRGLVEQYF.

This clonotype was counted a single time. A clone one base away is much larger, so this may be a read error. The chain links TRBV5-1 to TRBJ1-2; no reliable D call. This CDR3 has 12 residues. The ends were cut back, 5 bases at V and 10 bases at J, with 15 bases in the middle. In germline, CDR1 is SGHRS, CDR2 YFSETQ. CDR3 in amino acids: CASSRQSDDYTF. The DNA for the CDR3 is TGCGCCAGCAGTCGACAATCGGATGACTACACCTTC.

Only a few counts were recorded for this clonotype. The genes are TRBV7-9 and TRBJ2-7; D uncertain. CDR3 length equals 12 residues. Trimming left V 1 base short and J 5 bases short, with 6 bases between. Germline lookup yields CDR1 SEHNR and CDR2 FQNEAQ (reference sequence). CDR3 DNA: TGTGCCAGCAGCTTAGTTTCCCACGAGCAGTACTTC. It codes for CASSLVSHEQYF.

Notes on this clonotype: An end of the junction does not agree with germline; a read error may underlie this. V and J are TRBV7-8 and TRBJ2-7, with D possibly matching TRBD2 (6 bases). The germline V gene encodes CDR1 SGHVS and CDR2 FQNEAQ. The CDR3 loop spans 13 amino acids. DNA of the CDR3: TGTGCCAGCAGCTTTAGCGGCACCTACGAGCGGTACTTC. Translating it yields CASSFSGTYERYF.

V gene TRBV9 combines with J gene TRBJ2-5; 8 nucleotides line up with TRBD1. V was pared by 7 bases and J by 4 bases, with 12 bases of the junction left unmatched. This CDR3 has 15 residues. Germline loops: CDR1 SGDLS, CDR2 YYNGEE. The CDR3 bases are TGTGCCAGCTCACCGTTCGCAGGGGGCGGAGAGACCCAGTACTTC. Translation: CASSPFAGGGETQYF.

This clonotype was recorded many times. The rearrangement joins TRBV10-3 to TRBJ1-2, with 10 bases matching TRBD1. The CDR3 length is 13 residues. Germline-derived CDR1 and CDR2 are ENHRY and SYGVKD. The J segment lost 8 bases and the V segment lost 10 bases, leaving 10 bases of the junction unmatched. The CDR3 nucleotides are TGTGCCACCTCCCGACAGGGGGCGAAAGGCTACACCTTC. Translated: CATSRQGAKGYTF.

J is TRBJ1-6 and V is TRBV7-8; TRBD1 matches at 8 bases. The CDR3 consists of 17 residues. Germline V gene lookup returns CDR1 SGHVS and CDR2 FQNEAQ. V lost 3 bases and J lost 4; bases outside the gene matches: 8. The CDR3 DNA sequence: TGTGCCAGCAGCTTTGTATCCGGGACAGGATATAATTCACCCCTCCACTTT. Amino acid sequence: CASSFVSGTGYNSPLHF.

Concerning this clonotype: This may stem from a read error, because a much larger clone lies one nucleotide away. The chain has TRBV24-1 and TRBJ1-5; D ambiguous. The germline CDR1 and CDR2 sequences are KGHDR and SFDVKD. Trimming took off 9 bases at V and 1 base at J, with 15 bases between the two ends. CDR3 length equals 15 residues. The CDR3 DNA reads TGTGCCACCGGTCAGGCCGGGCTAAGCAATCAGCCCCAGCATTTT. Translated: CATGQAGLSNQPQHF.

V and J are TRBV9 and TRBJ2-2; D is unresolved. This CDR3 is built from 12 residues. Germline assignment: CDR1 SGDLS and CDR2 YYNGEE. Deletions cut 4 bases from V and 12 bases from J, with 13 bases between. The CDR3 sequence is CASSPTMGKLFF. CDR3 DNA: TGTGCCAGCAGCCCTACAATGGGGAAGCTGTTTTTT.

This rearrangement joins TRBV9 to TRBJ2-2, with a weak D call TRBD2 (6 bases). V was clipped by 5 bases and J by 6 bases, with 23 bases between them. Germline V gives CDR1 SGDLS, CDR2 YYNGEE. The CDR3 loop spans 17 amino acids. The CDR3 DNA reads TGTGCCAGCAGTACCGGGACTGCCAGGCGATGGGCCGGGGAGCTGTTTTTT. It yields the protein CASSTGTARRWAGELFF.

The V and J genes are TRBV6-5 and TRBJ1-5, with unresolved D. This CDR3 is built from 10 residues. The germline CDR1 and CDR2 sequences are MNHEY and SVGAGI. Between the trimmed V and J ends, which lost 0 bases and 14 bases, there was a span of 5 bases. The CDR3 nucleotides read TGTGCCAGCAGTTACTCGCACGAGCATTTT. Translated: CASSYSHEHF.

Worth noting for this clonotype: One end of the junction does not line up with germline, which may come from a read error. This CDR3 reads CSAGRGTNEAFF. CDR3 coding DNA: TGCAGCGCAGGGAGGGGAACTAATGAAGCCTTCTTT. The V gene is TRBV29-1, the J gene TRBJ1-1; tentative D call: TRBD1 (5 bases). The germline CDR1 and CDR2 sequences are SQVTM and ANQGSEA. The CDR3 totals 12 residues. The full variable domain, in which reference TRBV29-1 and TRBJ1-1 provide the parts outside the CDR3, is SAVISQKPSRDICQRGTSLTIQCQVDSQVTMMFWYRQQPGQSLTLIATANQGSEATYESGFVIDKFPISRPNLTFSTLTVSNMSPEDSSIYLCSAGRGTNEAFFGQGTRLTVV.

CDR3 protein: CASSEVSGETQYF. CDR3 in DNA: TGTGCCAGCAGTGAAGTAAGCGGGGAGACCCAGTACTTC. The chain links TRBV2 to TRBJ2-5, with D possibly matching TRBD2 (6 bases). CDR1 and CDR2 from the germline V gene are SNHLY and FYNNEI. The CDR3 consists of 13 residues. Between the trimmed V and J ends, which lost 1 base and 5 bases, there was a span of 8 bases.

The rearrangement joins TRBV7-9 to TRBJ2-5; D gene uncertain. V was shortened by 6 bases and J by 2 bases, with 16 bases between the two germline ends. Germline loops: CDR1 SEHNR, CDR2 FQNEAQ (reference sequence). The CDR3 consists of 15 residues. The DNA of the CDR3 is TGTGCCAGCAGACACGAAGGGCTGTTTCAAGAGACCCAGTACTTC. It is translated as CASRHEGLFQETQYF. Combining the CDR3 with reference TRBV7-9 and TRBJ2-5 gives the whole variable domain DTGVSQNPRHKITKRGQNVTFRCDPISEHNRLYWYRQTLGQGPEFLTYFQNEAQLEKSRLLSDRFSAERPKGSFSTLEIQRTEQGDSAMYLCASRHEGLFQETQYFGPGTRLLVL.

DNA for the CDR3: TGTGCCATCAGTGAGACCGGGGACGGTCAGCCCCAGCATTTT. This gives the protein CAISETGDGQPQHF. The chain combines TRBV10-3 with TRBJ1-5; D may be TRBD1 (5 bases). V was trimmed by 2 bases and J by 6 bases, leaving 11 bases between them. This CDR3 has 14 residues. Germline V gene data show CDR1 as ENHRY and CDR2 as SYGVKD.

This clonotype was seen just once. Sequence at one end of the junction differs from germline and may be a read error. V is TRBV7-8 and J is TRBJ2-5; D perhaps matches TRBD2 (5 bases). CDR3 length: 14 amino acids. Germline V gene lookup returns CDR1 SGHVS and CDR2 FQNEAQ. CDR3 sequence: CASSQKLVRETQYF. The CDR3 region has the DNA TGCGCCAGCAGCCAAAAACTAGTAAGGGAGACCCAGTACTTC. The variable domain in full, completed from reference TRBV7-8 and TRBJ2-5, reads GAGVSQSPRYKVAKRGQDVALRCDPISGHVSLFWYQQALGQGPEFLTYFQNEAQLDKSGLPSDRFFAERPEGSVSTLKIQRTQQEDSAVYLCASSQKLVRETQYFGPGTRLLVL.

The sample holds many counts of this clonotype. This chain uses TRBV24-1 with TRBJ1-2; D gene unclear. Germline CDR1 KGHDR, CDR2 SFDVKD. The CDR3 has 14 amino acids. V was cut by 3 bases and J by 4 bases, with 11 bases left in between. The CDR3 DNA sequence: TGTGCCACCAGTGATCATGCCAGTCTCTATGGCTACACCTTC. It encodes CATSDHASLYGYTF.

J is TRBJ1-1 and V is TRBV6-6, with D tentatively TRBD1 (5 bases). The CDR3 sequence is 16 residues long. Looked up from germline, CDR1 is MNHNY and CDR2 is SVGAGI (reference sequence). V was clipped by 2 bases and J by 1 base, with 14 bases between them. The CDR3 region has the DNA TGTGCCAGCAGTTACCTTCGTAGGACACCGAACACTGAAGCTTTCTTT. It is translated as CASSYLRRTPNTEAFF.

The J gene is TRBJ1-4, the V gene TRBV12-3 or TRBV12-4, with no clear D. V was trimmed by 6 bases and J by 5 bases, leaving 7 bases between them. This CDR3 is 12 amino acids long. CDR3 sequence: CASRETNEKLFF. CDR3 sequence (DNA): TGTGCCAGCAGAGAGACCAATGAAAAACTGTTTTTT.

Comments on this clonotype: A read error is possible here, since a much larger clone lies one base away. The chain joins TRBV7-9 to TRBJ2-7; the D call may be TRBD1 or TRBD2 (6 bases each). The CDR3 is made up of 13 amino acids. V was cut by 1 base and J by 6 bases, with 10 bases left in between. Germline V gene sequence: CDR1 SEHNR, CDR2 FQNEAQ (reference sequence). As DNA, the CDR3 is TGTGCCAGCAGCTTAGTGGAGGGGGTCGAGCAGTACTTC. Protein product: CASSLVEGVEQYF.

J is TRBJ2-5 and V is TRBV6-5, with 8 nucleotides matching TRBD2. The ends lost 6 bases at V and 1 base at J; junction bases unmatched: 10. CDR1 is MNHEY and CDR2 is SVGAGI in the germline V gene. CDR3 length: 16 residues. CDR3 protein: CASSPGLLAGQETQYF. The CDR3 DNA sequence: TGTGCCAGCAGCCCCGGACTCCTAGCGGGCCAAGAGACCCAGTACTTC.

V gene TRBV7-8 combines with J gene TRBJ2-7, with TRBD1 matching over 9 bases. Trimming at V came to 6 bases and at J to 5 bases, leaving 11 bases not matched to a gene. Per the germline V gene, CDR1 is SGHVS and CDR2 is FQNEAQ. The CDR3 length is 15 residues. The CDR3 spells CASRATGGGRNEQYF. CDR3 coding DNA: TGTGCCAGCAGAGCTACAGGGGGCGGGAGAAACGAGCAGTACTTC.

The chain recombines TRBV29-1 with TRBJ1-5; D not certain. The CDR3 totals 14 residues. CDR1 is SQVTM and CDR2 is ANQGSEA in the germline V gene. Trimming shortened V by 6 bases and J by 1 base, and 13 bases separated the two germline ends. Here the CDR3 DNA reads TGCAGCGTGCGACTGGGGTTAAGCAATCAGCCCCAGCATTTT. Residues: CSVRLGLSNQPQHF.

In regard to this clonotype: Lacking the conserved final phenylalanine or tryptophan, this CDR3 likely reflects a read error. The chain combines TRBV24-1 with TRBJ2-7; 7 nucleotides align to TRBD2. Germline CDR1 is KGHDR and CDR2 is SFDVKD. This CDR3 region has 15 residues. V lost 2 bases to trimming and J lost 2 bases; unmatched junction nucleotides: 5. Here the CDR3 reads CATSDYVGGTYEQYL. The CDR3 nucleotides read TGTGCCACCAGTGATTATGTGGGAGGGACCTACGAGCAGTACCTC.

This clonotype was picked up a small number of times. This sequence joins TRBV5-1 and TRBJ2-7; 7 nucleotides align to TRBD1. Germline CDR1 reads SGHRS; CDR2 reads YFSETQ. The J segment lost 2 bases and the V segment lost 4 bases, leaving 12 bases of the junction unmatched. This CDR3 comprises 16 residues. CDR3 loop: CASSSSGRGLTYEQYF. The CDR3 nucleotides are TGCGCCAGCAGCAGCAGCGGCAGGGGGTTAACCTACGAGCAGTACTTC.

This clonotype was found many times. J is TRBJ2-2 and V is TRBV10-3, with D hard to call. The germline V and J ends were trimmed by 4 bases and 5 bases, with 5 bases remaining between them. This CDR3 is built from 12 residues. CDR1 and CDR2 (germline): ENHRY, SYGVKD. DNA for the CDR3: TGTGCCATCAGTGGGGATACCGGGGAGCTGTTTTTT. Translating it yields CAISGDTGELFF.

The chain is built from TRBV19 and TRBJ2-6; possible D gene TRBD1, 6 bases. In germline, CDR1 is LNHDA, CDR2 SQIVND (reference sequence). The V gene lost 6 bases and the J gene lost 0 bases, with 18 bases spanning the gap. This CDR3 has 18 amino acids. CDR3 nucleotides: TGTGCCAGTAGGTCCTGGGGGCGCCTCTCCTCTGGGGCCAACGTCCTGACTTTC. This encodes CASRSWGRLSSGANVLTF.

This chain links TRBV2 with TRBJ2-5; a possible D gene is TRBD1 (6 bases). Germline V CDR1 and CDR2: SNHLY, FYNNEI. CDR3 length: 13 amino acids. The V end was cut by 7 bases, the J end by 2 bases, with 11 bases between. Written as DNA, the CDR3 is TGTGCCAGCACTTTGCAGGGGCAAGAGACCCAGTACTTC. Translation gives CASTLQGQETQYF.

A word on this clonotype: Given a much more abundant clone one base away, this may be a read error. J is TRBJ2-5 and V is TRBV24-1; D is possibly TRBD2 (6 bases). The CDR3 is 13 residues long. Germline CDR1 reads KGHDR; CDR2 reads SFDVKD. CDR3 in amino acids: CVTRDGSKETQYF. The CDR3 region has the DNA TGTGTCACCAGAGACGGGAGCAAAGAGACCCAGTACTTC.

The chain uses TRBV20-1 and TRBJ2-5; 8 bases align to TRBD2. V shed 3 bases and J 3 bases; nucleotides not matched to a gene: 3. This CDR3 is 13 amino acids long. From germline, CDR1 is DFQATT and CDR2 SNEGSKA (reference sequence). The CDR3 bases are TGCAGTGCTAGGGTACTAGCGGAAGAGACCCAGTACTTC. Translating gives CSARVLAEETQYF.

The chain combines TRBV4-1 with TRBJ2-5; tentatively, D is TRBD2 (5 bases). Germline loops: CDR1 MGHRA, CDR2 YSYEKL. V was cut by 4 bases and J by 1 base, with 10 bases left in between. The CDR3 sequence is 14 residues long. Written as DNA, the CDR3 is TGCGCCAGCAGCCTCGAGCGGACCCAAGAGACCCAGTACTTC. This gives the protein CASSLERTQETQYF.

V usage is TRBV7-6 and J usage is TRBJ2-5; TRBD2 matches at 7 bases. The CDR3 is made up of 12 amino acids. Trimming cost V 5 bases and J 10 bases; bases outside gene matches: 7. Germline lookup yields CDR1 SGHVS and CDR2 FNYEAQ. This chain's CDR3 is CASSRGGSGQYF. CDR3 coding DNA: TGTGCCAGCAGCCGAGGCGGGAGTGGCCAGTACTTC.